The next 9 T cell receptor beta chains were all read from a single sample in a study of CD8 T cells in Susac syndrome. The authors reverse transcribed roughly 0.5 to 1 ug RNA with random hexamers. TCRdb ran MiXCR on the immunoSEQ multiplex PCR reads and lists one entry per CDR3 protein. The sample lists some 300,000 distinct CDR3 sequences, roughly 85% seen once, with around 0.2% in the top ten. Sequencing was carried out using CD8+ T cells from PBMCs. These receptors all stem from a human donor with multiple sclerosis.

This rearrangement joins TRBV13 to TRBJ2-5; D remains ambiguous. This CDR3 has 15 residues. The V end lost 4 bases, the J end lost 5 bases, and 17 bases lay between the germline ends. Germline V gene lookup returns CDR1 PRHDT and CDR2 FYEKMQ (reference sequence). CDR3 in amino acids: CASSSRASWVETQYF. The CDR3 DNA sequence: TGTGCCAGCAGCTCCCGGGCCTCATGGGTTGAGACCCAGTACTTC.

The rearrangement uses TRBV15 and TRBJ2-1; 12 positions agree with TRBD2. J was trimmed by 15 bases and V by 0 bases; bases with no gene match: 6. The CDR3 is made up of 14 amino acids. From germline, CDR1 is LNHNV and CDR2 YYDKDF (reference sequence). The DNA for the CDR3 is TGTGCCACCAGCAGAGAGACTAGCGGGAGTGGCCGGTTCTTC. Translating gives CATSRETSGSGRFF.

The V call is TRBV7-6, the J call TRBJ1-2; D not certain. This CDR3 contains 14 residues. The V gene's germline CDR1 is SGHVS and CDR2 FNYEAQ. With 3 bases removed from V and 1 base from J, the gap between germline ends came to 9 bases. CDR3 sequence reads: CASSFQDGNYGYTF. CDR3 sequence (DNA): TGTGCCAGCAGCTTTCAGGACGGTAACTATGGCTACACCTTC.

This clonotype was recorded once. DNA of the CDR3: TGTGCCAGCAGTTTGTGGGAATCGAATGAAGCTTTCTTT. It yields the protein CASSLWESNEAFF. This chain joins TRBV27 and TRBJ1-1; D gene uncertain. The CDR3 runs to 13 residues. Germline assignment: CDR1 MNHEY and CDR2 SMNVEV (reference sequence). V lost 3 bases and J lost 7, with 12 bases in between.

The CDR3 loop is CASSARDSRQETQYF. The CDR3 DNA reads as TGTGCCAGCAGCGCCCGGGACAGCCGACAAGAGACCCAGTACTTC. This chain links TRBV13 with TRBJ2-5; 7 bases match TRBD1. Germline loops: CDR1 PRHDT, CDR2 FYEKMQ (reference sequence). V shed 5 bases, J shed 2 bases, and the junction held 8 bases outside the gene matches. The CDR3 length is 15 residues.

The chain carries TRBV28 and TRBJ2-3; 7 bases align to TRBD1. Losses at the gene ends were 7 bases for V and 4 bases for J; bases not matched to a gene: 14. The CDR3 length is 16 residues. Germline-derived CDR1 and CDR2 are MDHEN and SYDVKM. CDR3 sequence reads: CASNTLGDSEPDTQYF. In DNA form, the CDR3 reads TGTGCCAGCAACACCCTGGGGGACAGCGAGCCAGATACGCAGTATTTT.

The chain uses TRBV7-9 and TRBJ1-1; tentative D call: TRBD1 (5 bases). There are 15 residues in the CDR3. CDR1 SEHNR and CDR2 FQNEAQ come from the germline V gene (reference sequence). Trimming took off 1 base at V and 0 bases at J, with 9 bases between the two ends. The CDR3 nucleotides are TGTGCCAGCAGCTTAGAAGGCAGGGTGAACACTGAAGCTTTCTTT. Its protein product is CASSLEGRVNTEAFF.

The V gene is TRBV6-5, the J gene TRBJ2-1; D is perhaps TRBD1 or TRBD2 (5 bases each). The CDR3 is 11 amino acids. Per germline, CDR1 MNHEY and CDR2 SVGAGI. V lost 8 bases and J lost 4, with 6 bases in between. The CDR3 sequence is CASEGYNEQFF. The DNA for the CDR3 is TGTGCCAGCGAGGGGTACAATGAGCAGTTCTTC.

This chain uses TRBV7-9 with TRBJ2-4; tentatively, D is TRBD1 (5 bases). The length of the CDR3 is 15 residues. V was shortened by 5 bases and J by 5 bases, with 16 bases between the two germline ends. Germline loops: CDR1 SEHNR, CDR2 FQNEAQ (reference sequence). The CDR3 reads CASSPKPGNQNIQYF. The CDR3 nucleotides are TGTGCCAGCAGCCCGAAACCAGGGAACCAAAACATTCAGTACTTC.